What follows is one TCR beta chain and its context. Under the authors' procedure: Reference gene primer amplification gave estimated nucleated cell counts. Generated by immunoSEQ multiplex PCR, the TCRdb table keeps only in-frame clones and is missing some. V and J calls and clone size are copied from that table; D and trimming were computed from the DNA. The table shows 20,000 to 25,000 clones, with around 80% occurring only once. The data belong to a study of blood T cell repertoires in COVID-19. Study-wide context: The analysed material was cDNA or gDNA that came from T cells, B-cell-depleted T cells, or PBMCs.

Trimming took 4 bases from V and 3 from J, leaving 11 bases between them. Germline V gene data show CDR1 as SGDLS and CDR2 as YYNGEE. There are 14 residues in the CDR3. The sequence came from a man aged 55 to 70 with active COVID-19. The specimen was peripheral blood. The chain recombines TRBV9 with TRBJ2-1; D not certain. DNA of the CDR3: TGTGCCAGCAGCAATCGAGCCGACTACAATGAGCAGTTCTTC. It translates to CASSNRADYNEQFF. The variable domain in full, completed from reference TRBV9 and TRBJ2-1, reads DSGVTQTPKHLITATGQRVTLRCSPRSGDLSVYWYQQSLDQGLQFLIQYYNGEERAKGNILERFSAQQFPDLHSELNLSSLELGDSALYFCASSNRADYNEQFFGPGTRLTVL.